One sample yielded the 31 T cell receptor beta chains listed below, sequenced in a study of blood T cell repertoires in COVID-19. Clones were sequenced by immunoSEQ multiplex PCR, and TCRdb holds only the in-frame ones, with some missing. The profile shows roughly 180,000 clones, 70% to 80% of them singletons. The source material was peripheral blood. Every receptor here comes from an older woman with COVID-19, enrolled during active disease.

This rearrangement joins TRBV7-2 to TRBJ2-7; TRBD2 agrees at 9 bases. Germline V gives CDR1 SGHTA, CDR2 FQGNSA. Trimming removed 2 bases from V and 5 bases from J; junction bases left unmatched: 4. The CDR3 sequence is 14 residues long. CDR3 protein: CASSLRLAGNEQYF. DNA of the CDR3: TGTGCCAGCAGCTTACGCCTAGCGGGAAACGAGCAGTACTTC.

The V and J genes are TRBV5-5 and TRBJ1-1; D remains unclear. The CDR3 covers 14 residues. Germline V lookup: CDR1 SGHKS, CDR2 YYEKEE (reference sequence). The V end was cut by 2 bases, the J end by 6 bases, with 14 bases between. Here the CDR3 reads CASSFSGMLAEAFF. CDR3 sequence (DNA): TGTGCCAGCAGCTTTTCGGGAATGTTGGCTGAAGCTTTCTTT.

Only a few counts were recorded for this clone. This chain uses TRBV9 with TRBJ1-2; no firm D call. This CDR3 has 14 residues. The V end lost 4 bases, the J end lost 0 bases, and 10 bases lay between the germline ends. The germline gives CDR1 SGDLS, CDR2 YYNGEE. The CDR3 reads CASSPQRTNYGYTF. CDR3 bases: TGTGCCAGCAGCCCACAGCGGACTAACTATGGCTACACCTTC.

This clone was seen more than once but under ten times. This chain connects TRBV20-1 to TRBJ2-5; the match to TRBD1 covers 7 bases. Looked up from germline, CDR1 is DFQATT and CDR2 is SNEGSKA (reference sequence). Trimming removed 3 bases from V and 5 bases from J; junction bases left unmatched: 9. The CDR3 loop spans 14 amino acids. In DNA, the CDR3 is TGCAGTGCTAGTTGGCAGGGGGTAGTTGAGACCCAGTACTTC. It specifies CSASWQGVVETQYF.

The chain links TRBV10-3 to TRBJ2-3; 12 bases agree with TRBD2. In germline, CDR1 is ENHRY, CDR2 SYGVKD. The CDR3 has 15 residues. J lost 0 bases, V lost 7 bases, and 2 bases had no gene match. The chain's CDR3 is CAITGLAGSTDTQYF. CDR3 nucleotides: TGTGCCATCACGGGACTAGCGGGTAGCACAGATACGCAGTATTTT.

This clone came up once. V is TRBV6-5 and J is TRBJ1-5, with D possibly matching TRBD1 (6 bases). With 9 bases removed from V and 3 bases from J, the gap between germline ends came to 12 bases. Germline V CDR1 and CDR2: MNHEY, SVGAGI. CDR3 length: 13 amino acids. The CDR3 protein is CASQGNVNQPQHF. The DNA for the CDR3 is TGTGCCAGTCAGGGGAATGTCAATCAGCCCCAGCATTTT.

The DNA of the CDR3 is TGTGCCAGCAGTGACACGACAGGGAAATCCTACAATGAGCAGTTCTTC. Protein: CASSDTTGKSYNEQFF. This sequence joins TRBV6-1 and TRBJ2-1; 7 nucleotides match TRBD1. The CDR3 sequence is 16 residues long. V lost 3 bases to trimming and J lost 1 base; unmatched junction nucleotides: 6. In germline, CDR1 is MNHNS, CDR2 SASEGT.

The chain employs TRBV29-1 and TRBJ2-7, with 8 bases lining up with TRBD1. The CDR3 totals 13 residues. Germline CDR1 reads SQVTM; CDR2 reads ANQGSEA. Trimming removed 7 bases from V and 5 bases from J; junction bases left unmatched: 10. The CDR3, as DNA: TGCAGCGCGAGGGAGACAGGGGTTAACGAGCAGTACTTC. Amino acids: CSARETGVNEQYF.

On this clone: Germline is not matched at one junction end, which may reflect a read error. CDR3 residues: CASSLARGGSENTIYF. The CDR3 DNA reads as TGTGCCAGCAGCTTAGCGCGCGGGGGCTCTGAAAACACCATATATTTT. The chain has TRBV7-2 and TRBJ1-3, with D possibly being TRBD1 (6 bases). CDR1 is SGHTA and CDR2 is FQGNSA in the germline V gene. This CDR3 contains 16 residues.

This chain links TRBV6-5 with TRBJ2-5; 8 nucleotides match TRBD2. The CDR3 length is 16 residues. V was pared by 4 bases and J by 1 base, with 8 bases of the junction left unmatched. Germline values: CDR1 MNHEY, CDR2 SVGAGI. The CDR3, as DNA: TGTGCCAGCAGTTTCCTCGGGGCGGGGGGCCAAGAGACCCAGTACTTC. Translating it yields CASSFLGAGGQETQYF.

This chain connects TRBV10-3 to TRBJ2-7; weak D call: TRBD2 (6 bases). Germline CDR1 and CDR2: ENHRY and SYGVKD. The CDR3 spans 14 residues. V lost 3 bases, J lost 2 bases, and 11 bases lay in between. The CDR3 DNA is TGTGCCATCAGTGACGGGAGTCGCGCCTACGAGCAGTACTTC. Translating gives CAISDGSRAYEQYF.

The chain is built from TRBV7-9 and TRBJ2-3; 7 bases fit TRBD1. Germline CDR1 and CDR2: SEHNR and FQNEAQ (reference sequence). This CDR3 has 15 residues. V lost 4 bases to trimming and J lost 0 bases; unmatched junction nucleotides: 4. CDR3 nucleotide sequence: TGTGCCAGCAGCTCCCCGGGACAGAGCACAGATACGCAGTATTTT. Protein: CASSSPGQSTDTQYF.

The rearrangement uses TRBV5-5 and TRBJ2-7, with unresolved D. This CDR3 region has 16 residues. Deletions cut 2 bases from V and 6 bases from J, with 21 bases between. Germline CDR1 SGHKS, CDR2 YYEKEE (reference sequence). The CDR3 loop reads CASSFFGSPGGTEQYV. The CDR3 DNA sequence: TGTGCCAGCAGCTTTTTTGGGTCCCCCGGCGGTACCGAGCAGTACGTC.

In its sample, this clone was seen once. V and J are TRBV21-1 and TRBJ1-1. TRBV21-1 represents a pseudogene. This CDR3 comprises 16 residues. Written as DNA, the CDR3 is TGTGCCAGCAGTTATAACCGGGGGGCGCAGGACACTGAAGCTTTCTTT. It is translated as CASSYNRGAQDTEAFF.

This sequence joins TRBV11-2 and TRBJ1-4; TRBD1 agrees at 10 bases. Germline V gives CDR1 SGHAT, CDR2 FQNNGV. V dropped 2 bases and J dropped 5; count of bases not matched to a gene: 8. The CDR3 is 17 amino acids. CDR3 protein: CASSLRQGARGNEKLFF. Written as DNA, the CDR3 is TGTGCCAGCAGCTTACGACAGGGGGCGCGGGGAAATGAAAAACTGTTTTTT.

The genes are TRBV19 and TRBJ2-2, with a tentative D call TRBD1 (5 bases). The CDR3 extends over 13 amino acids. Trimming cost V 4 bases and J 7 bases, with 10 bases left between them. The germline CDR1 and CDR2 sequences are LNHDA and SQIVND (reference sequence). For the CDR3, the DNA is TGTGCCAGTAGTAGATCAGGGCTCGGGGAGCTGTTTTTT. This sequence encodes CASSRSGLGELFF.

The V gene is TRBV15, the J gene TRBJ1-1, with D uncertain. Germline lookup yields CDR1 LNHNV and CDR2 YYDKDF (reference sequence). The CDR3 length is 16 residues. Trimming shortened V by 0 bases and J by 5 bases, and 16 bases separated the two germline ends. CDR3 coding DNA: TGTGCCACCAGCAGAGATGGTACGAGTACGGGGACTGAAGCTTTCTTT. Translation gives CATSRDGTSTGTEAFF. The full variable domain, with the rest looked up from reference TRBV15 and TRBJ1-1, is DAMVIQNPRYQVTQFGKPVTLSCSQTLNHNVMYWYQQKSSQAPKLLFHYYDKDFNNEADTPDNFQSRRPNTSFCFLDIRSPGLGDTAMYLCATSRDGTSTGTEAFFGQGTRLTVV.

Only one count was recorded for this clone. The CDR3 coding sequence is TGTGCCAGCAGCTTACAGACTAGCGGGCCGTCTAAGACCCAGTACTTC. Residues: CASSLQTSGPSKTQYF. V and J are TRBV7-9 and TRBJ2-5; 10 bases align to TRBD2. From germline, CDR1 is SEHNR and CDR2 FQNEAQ (reference sequence). The CDR3 extends over 16 amino acids. V trimming: 2 bases; J trimming: 6 bases; junction bases outside the gene matches: 9. Full variable domain (rest looked up from reference TRBV7-9 and TRBJ2-5): DTGVSQNPRHKITKRGQNVTFRCDPISEHNRLYWYRQTLGQGPEFLTYFQNEAQLEKSRLLSDRFSAERPKGSFSTLEIQRTEQGDSAMYLCASSLQTSGPSKTQYFGPGTRLLVL.

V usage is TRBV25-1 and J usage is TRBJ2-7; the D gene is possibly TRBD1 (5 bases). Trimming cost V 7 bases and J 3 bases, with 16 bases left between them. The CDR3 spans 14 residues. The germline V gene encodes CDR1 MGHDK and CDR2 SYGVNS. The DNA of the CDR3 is TGTGCCAGCACGTCGGCAGGGTTATTCTACGAGCAGTACTTC. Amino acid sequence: CASTSAGLFYEQYF.

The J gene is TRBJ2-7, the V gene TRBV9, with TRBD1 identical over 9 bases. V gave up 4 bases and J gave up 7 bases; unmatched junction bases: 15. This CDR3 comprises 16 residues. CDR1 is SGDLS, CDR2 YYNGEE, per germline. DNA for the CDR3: TGTGCCAGCAGCTCAGGACAGGGGTCGGCAAAGTTGGAGCAGTACTTC. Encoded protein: CASSSGQGSAKLEQYF.

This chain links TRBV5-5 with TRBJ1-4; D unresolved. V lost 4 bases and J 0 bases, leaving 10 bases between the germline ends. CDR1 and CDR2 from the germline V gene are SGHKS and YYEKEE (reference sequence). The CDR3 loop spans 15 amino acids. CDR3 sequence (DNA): TGTGCCAGCAGCCGGTACAGTGCAACTAATGAAAAACTGTTTTTT. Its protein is CASSRYSATNEKLFF. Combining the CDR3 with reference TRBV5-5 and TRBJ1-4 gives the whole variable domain DAGVTQSPTHLIKTRGQQVTLRCSPISGHKSVSWYQQVLGQGPQFIFQYYEKEERGRGNFPDRFSARQFPNYSSELNVNALLLGDSALYLCASSRYSATNEKLFFGSGTQLSVL.

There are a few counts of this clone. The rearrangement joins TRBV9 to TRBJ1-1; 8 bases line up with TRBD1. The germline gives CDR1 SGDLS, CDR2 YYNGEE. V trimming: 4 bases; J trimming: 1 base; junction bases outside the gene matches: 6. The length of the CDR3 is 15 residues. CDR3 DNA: TGTGCCAGCAGCATGACAGGGGCCTCGAACACTGAAGCTTTCTTT. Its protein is CASSMTGASNTEAFF.

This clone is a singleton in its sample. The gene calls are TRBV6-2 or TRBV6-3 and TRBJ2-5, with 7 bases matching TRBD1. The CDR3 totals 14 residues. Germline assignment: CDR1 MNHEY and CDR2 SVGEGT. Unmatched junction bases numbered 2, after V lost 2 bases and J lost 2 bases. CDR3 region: CASSYLRGQETQYF. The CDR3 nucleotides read TGTGCCAGCAGTTACCTCAGGGGGCAAGAGACCCAGTACTTC.

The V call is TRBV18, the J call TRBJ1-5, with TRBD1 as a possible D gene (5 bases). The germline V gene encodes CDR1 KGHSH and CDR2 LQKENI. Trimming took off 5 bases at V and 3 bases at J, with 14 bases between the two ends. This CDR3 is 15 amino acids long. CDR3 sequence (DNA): TGTGCCAGCTCATCGTTCCACAGGTCCAATCAGCCCCAGCATTTT. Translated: CASSSFHRSNQPQHF. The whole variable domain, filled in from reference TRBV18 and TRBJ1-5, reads NAGVMQNPRHLVRRRGQEARLRCSPMKGHSHVYWYRQLPEEGLKFMVYLQKENIIDESGMPKERFSAEFPKEGPSILRIQQVVRGDSAAYFCASSSFHRSNQPQHFGDGTRLSIL.

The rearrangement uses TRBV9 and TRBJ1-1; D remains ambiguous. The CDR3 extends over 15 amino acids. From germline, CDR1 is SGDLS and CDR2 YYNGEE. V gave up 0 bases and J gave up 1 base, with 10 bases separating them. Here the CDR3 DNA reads TGTGCCAGCAGCGTAGCTGAGGTGGGGAACACTGAAGCTTTCTTT. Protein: CASSVAEVGNTEAFF.

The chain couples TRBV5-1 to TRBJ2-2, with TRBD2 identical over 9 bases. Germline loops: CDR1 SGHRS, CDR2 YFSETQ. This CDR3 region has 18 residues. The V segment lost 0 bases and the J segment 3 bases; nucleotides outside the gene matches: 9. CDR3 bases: TGCGCCAGCAGCTTGGGACTCGCGGGGGGGCATGACACCGGGGAGCTGTTTTTT. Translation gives CASSLGLAGGHDTGELFF.

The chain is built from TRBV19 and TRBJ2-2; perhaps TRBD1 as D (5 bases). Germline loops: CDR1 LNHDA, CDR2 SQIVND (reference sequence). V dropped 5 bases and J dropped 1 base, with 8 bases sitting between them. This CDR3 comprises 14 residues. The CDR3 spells CASSLQGNTGELFF. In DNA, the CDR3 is TGTGCCAGTAGTCTTCAGGGGAACACCGGGGAGCTGTTTTTT.

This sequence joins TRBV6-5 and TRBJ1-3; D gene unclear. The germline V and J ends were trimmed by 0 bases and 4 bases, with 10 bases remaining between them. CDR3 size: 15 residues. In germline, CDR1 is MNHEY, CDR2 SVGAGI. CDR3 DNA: TGTGCCAGCAGTTACTCCTCCCCAGGCGGAAACACCATATATTTT. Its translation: CASSYSSPGGNTIYF.

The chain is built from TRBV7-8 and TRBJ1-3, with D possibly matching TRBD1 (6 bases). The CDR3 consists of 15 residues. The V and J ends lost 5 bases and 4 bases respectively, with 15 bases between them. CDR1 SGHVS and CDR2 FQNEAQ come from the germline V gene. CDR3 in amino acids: CASSLVQGAGNTIYF. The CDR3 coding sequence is TGTGCCAGCAGCCTCGTACAGGGTGCGGGAAACACCATATATTTT.

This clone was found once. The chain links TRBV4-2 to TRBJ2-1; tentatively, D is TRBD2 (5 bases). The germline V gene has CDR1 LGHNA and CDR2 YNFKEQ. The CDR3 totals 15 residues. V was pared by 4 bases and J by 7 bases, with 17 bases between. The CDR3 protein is CASSPLVGVRNEQFF. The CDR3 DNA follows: TGTGCCAGCAGCCCGCTCGTGGGAGTAAGGAATGAGCAGTTCTTC.

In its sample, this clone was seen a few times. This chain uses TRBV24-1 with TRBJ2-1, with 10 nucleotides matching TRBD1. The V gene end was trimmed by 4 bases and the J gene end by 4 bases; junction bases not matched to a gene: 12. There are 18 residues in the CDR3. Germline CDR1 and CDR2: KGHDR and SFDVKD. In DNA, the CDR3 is TGTGCCACCAGTGAAAGAGTTAAGGGACAGGGGAAATACAATGAGCAGTTCTTC. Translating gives CATSERVKGQGKYNEQFF.